Following are 11 T cell receptor beta chains from one sample sequenced in a study of CXCR3-negative and CXCR3-positive naive CD8 T cells. Study-wide points: Hydrophobicity of TRB CDR3s was greater in CXCR3-positive naive cells than in CXCR3-negative naive cells.

UMI-labeled 5' RACE yielded the TRB cDNA libraries. TCRdb re-called the 5' RACE reads; one entry per CDR3 protein, DNA not given. Its table lists over 95,000 distinct CDR3 sequences. No antigen has been assigned to these receptors. The sequenced material came from naive CXCR3+ CD8+ T cells from blood. Subset denoted: CD45RO-CCR7+CD27+CD95- naive CD8+ T cells expressing CXCR3 (TNR3+). The receptor source for this set is a human donor in good health. Some clones in this sample may be carry-over from other donors' samples.

This chain joins TRBV28 and TRBJ2-7; TCRdb outputs TRBD2, but without DNA this stays unchecked. The CDR3 runs to 17 residues. Germline CDR1 reads MDHEN; CDR2 reads SYDVKM. The CDR3 here is CASSPWVSGGAGYEQYF.

The J gene is TRBJ2-5, the V gene TRBV5-6; TCRdb gives TRBD1 as the D gene, but with no DNA this cannot be confirmed. Germline V gives CDR1 SGHDT, CDR2 YYEEEE. This CDR3 contains 15 residues. CDR3 sequence: CASSPWTGPPETQYF. The entire variable domain, with the rest obtained from reference TRBV5-6 and TRBJ2-5, is as follows: DAGVTQSPTHLIKTRGQQVTLRCSPKSGHDTVSWYQQALGQGPQFIFQYYEEEERQRGNFPDRFSGHQFPNYSSELNVNALLLGDSALYLCASSPWTGPPETQYFGPGTRLLVL.

The chain has TRBV28 and TRBJ1-5; TCRdb's D call of TRBD1 is untestable without DNA. There are 14 residues in the CDR3. Germline assignment: CDR1 MDHEN and CDR2 SYDVKM. CDR3 sequence: CASSRGGVKQPQHF.

The chain uses TRBV28 and TRBJ2-7; there is no DNA to check the TCRdb D call of TRBD2. Germline values: CDR1 MDHEN, CDR2 SYDVKM. The CDR3 runs to 13 residues. Here the CDR3 reads CAHGPPGGYEQYF.

The V gene is TRBV7-3, the J gene TRBJ2-2; TCRdb's D call, TRBD1, is unchecked because there is no DNA. The length of the CDR3 is 16 residues. Germline-derived CDR1 and CDR2 are SGHTA and FQGTGA. The CDR3 loop is CASSLLGGGYTGELFF.

The rearrangement joins TRBV4-2 to TRBJ1-1; the TCRdb call, TRBD1, lacks DNA for checking. From germline, CDR1 is LGHNA and CDR2 YNFKEQ. There are 16 residues in the CDR3. The CDR3 sequence: CASSLNQGQLNTEAFF.

This chain links TRBV12-3 or TRBV12-4 with TRBJ2-1; with no DNA, the TCRdb D assignment of TRBD1 cannot be verified. The CDR3 spans 14 residues. Here the CDR3 reads CASSLVDRNNEQFF.

The chain couples TRBV7-2 to TRBJ1-1. Looked up from germline, CDR1 is SGHTA and CDR2 is FQGNSA. The CDR3 consists of 18 residues. The CDR3 spells CASSPVGGSSLGDTEAFF.

This chain uses TRBV5-6 with TRBJ2-5; TCRdb's D gene call, TRBD1, goes unchecked for lack of DNA. The CDR3 totals 15 residues. CDR1 and CDR2 from the germline V gene are SGHDT and YYEEEE. This CDR3 reads CASSFGTGSGETQYF.

The chain couples TRBV4-1 to TRBJ2-7. The CDR3 totals 14 residues. Looked up from germline, CDR1 is MGHRA and CDR2 is YSYEKL. The CDR3 is CASSQGDSTYEQYF.

The chain is built from TRBV4-1 and TRBJ2-3. Germline V lookup: CDR1 MGHRA, CDR2 YSYEKL. The CDR3 covers 17 residues. The CDR3 loop is CASSPDSTYPSTDTQYF.